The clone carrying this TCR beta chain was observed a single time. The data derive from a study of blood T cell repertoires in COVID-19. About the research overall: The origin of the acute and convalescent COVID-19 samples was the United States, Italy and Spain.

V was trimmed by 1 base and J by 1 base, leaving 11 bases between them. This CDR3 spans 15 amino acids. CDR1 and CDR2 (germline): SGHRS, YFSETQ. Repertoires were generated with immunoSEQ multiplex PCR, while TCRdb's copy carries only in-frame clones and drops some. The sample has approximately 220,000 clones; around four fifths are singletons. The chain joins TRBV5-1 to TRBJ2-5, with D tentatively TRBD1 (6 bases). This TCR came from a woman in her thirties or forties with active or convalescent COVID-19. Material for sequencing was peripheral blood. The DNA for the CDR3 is TGCGCCAGCAGCTTGAATACAGGGTTCCAAGAGACCCAGTACTTC. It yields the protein CASSLNTGFQETQYF.